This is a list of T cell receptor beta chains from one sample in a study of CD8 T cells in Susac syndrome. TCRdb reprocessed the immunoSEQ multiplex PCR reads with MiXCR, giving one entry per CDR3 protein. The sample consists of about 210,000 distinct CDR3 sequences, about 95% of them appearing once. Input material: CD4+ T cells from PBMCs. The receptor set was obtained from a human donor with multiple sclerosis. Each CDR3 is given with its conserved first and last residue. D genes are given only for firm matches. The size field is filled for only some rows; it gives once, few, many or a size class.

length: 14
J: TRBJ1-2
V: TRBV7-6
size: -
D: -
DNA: TGTGCCAGCAGCTTGGGACACGCTAACTATGGCTACACCTTC
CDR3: CASSLGHANYGYTF

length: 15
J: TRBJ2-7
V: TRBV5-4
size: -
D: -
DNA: TGTGCCAGCAGCGGGCCGGGGAACAAGTCCTACGAGCAGTACTTC
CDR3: CASSGPGNKSYEQYF

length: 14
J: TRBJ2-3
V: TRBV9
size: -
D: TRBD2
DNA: TGTGCCAGCAGCGAGGGACTAGCCTCAGATACGCAGTATTTT
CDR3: CASSEGLASDTQYF

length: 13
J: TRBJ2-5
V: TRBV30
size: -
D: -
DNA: TGTGCCTGGATGTCCAGCGCGCAAGAGACCCAGTACTTC
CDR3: CAWMSSAQETQYF

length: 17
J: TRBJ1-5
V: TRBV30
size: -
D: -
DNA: TGTGCCTGGAGCCCAGGACTCCCAGGACCGAGCAATCAGCCCCAGCATTTT
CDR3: CAWSPGLPGPSNQPQHF

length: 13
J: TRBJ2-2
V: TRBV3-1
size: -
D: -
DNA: TGTGCCAGCAGCCAGACCTACACCGGGGAGCTGTTTTTT
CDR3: CASSQTYTGELFF

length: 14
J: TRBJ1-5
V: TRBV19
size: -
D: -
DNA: TGTGCCAGTAGTATTGATCGGGGACGGCAGCCCCAGCATTTT
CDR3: CASSIDRGRQPQHF

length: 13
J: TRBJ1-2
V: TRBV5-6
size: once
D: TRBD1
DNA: TGTGCCAGCACAGGGGGAGGGCCGGGAGGCTACACCTTC
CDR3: CASTGGGPGGYTF

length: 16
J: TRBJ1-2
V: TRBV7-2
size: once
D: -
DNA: TGTGCCAGCAGCTTAAACCCCCCGGGCAGGCCGGATGGCTACACCTTC
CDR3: CASSLNPPGRPDGYTF

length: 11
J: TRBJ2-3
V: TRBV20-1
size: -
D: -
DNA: TGCAGTGCTAGATTGCTACACCCGCAGTATTTT
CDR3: CSARLLHPQYF

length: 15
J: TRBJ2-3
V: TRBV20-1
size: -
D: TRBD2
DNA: TGCAGTGCTAGAGATCGAAGCGGGAGAGGGAATACGCAGTATTTT
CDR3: CSARDRSGRGNTQYF

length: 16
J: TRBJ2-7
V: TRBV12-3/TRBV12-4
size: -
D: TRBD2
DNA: TGTGCCAGCAGTTTCAGCGGGAGCATCGGATCCTACGAGCAGTACTTC
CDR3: CASSFSGSIGSYEQYF

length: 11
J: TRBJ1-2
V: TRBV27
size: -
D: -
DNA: TGTGCCAGCAGTTTATCACGTGGCTACACCTTC
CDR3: CASSLSRGYTF

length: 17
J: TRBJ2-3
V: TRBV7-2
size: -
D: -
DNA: TGTGCCAGCAGCTTAGCGATGAGACTCTGGGGCACAGATACGCAGTATTTT
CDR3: CASSLAMRLWGTDTQYF

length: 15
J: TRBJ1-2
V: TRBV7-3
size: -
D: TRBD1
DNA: TGTGCCAGCAGCCCGGACAGGGCAGGATTCGGGGGCTACACCTTC
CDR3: CASSPDRAGFGGYTF

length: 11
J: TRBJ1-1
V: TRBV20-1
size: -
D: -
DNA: TGCGGTTGGTTGGCGAACACTGAAGCTTTCTTT
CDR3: CGWLANTEAFF

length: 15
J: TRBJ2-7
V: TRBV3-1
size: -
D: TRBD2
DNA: TGTGCCAGCAGCCGAATAGCGGGAGGTTCCTACGAGCAGTACTTC
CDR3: CASSRIAGGSYEQYF

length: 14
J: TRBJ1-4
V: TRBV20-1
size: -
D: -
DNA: TGCAGTGCTATAGACAGGACACAGGATGAAAAACTGTTTTTT
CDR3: CSAIDRTQDEKLFF

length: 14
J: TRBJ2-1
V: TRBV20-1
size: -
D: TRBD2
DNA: TGCAGTGCTAGACTAGCGGAAGGAGTACAGGAGCAGTTCTTC
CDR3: CSARLAEGVQEQFF

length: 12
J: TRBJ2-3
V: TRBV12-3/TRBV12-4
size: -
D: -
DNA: TGTGCCAGCACTGAAGTTTCAGATACGCAGTATTTT
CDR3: CASTEVSDTQYF

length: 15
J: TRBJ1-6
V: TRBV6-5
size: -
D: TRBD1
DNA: TGTGCCAGCAGCCTAAAAACAGGGGGACTTTCACCCCTCCACTTT
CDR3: CASSLKTGGLSPLHF

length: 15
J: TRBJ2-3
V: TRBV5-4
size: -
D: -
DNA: TGTGCCAGCAGCTTTAGTTCGGGGCTCACAGATACGCAGTATTTT
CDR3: CASSFSSGLTDTQYF

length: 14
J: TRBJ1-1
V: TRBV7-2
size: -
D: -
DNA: TGTGCCAGCAGCTTAGCCGCAGGGGACGTTGAAGCTTTCTTT
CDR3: CASSLAAGDVEAFF

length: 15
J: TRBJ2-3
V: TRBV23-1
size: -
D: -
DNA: TGCGCCAGCAGTCAATCTGGCAGGGTCACAGATACGCAGTATTTT
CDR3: CASSQSGRVTDTQYF

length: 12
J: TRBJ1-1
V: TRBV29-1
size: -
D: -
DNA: TGCAGCGTTGGATCCCAGAACACTGAAGCTTTCTTT
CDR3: CSVGSQNTEAFF

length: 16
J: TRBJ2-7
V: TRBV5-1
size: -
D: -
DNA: TGCGCCAGCACTCGTGGCGGGGTAGCTGGCTACGGCGAGCAGTACTTC
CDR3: CASTRGGVAGYGEQYF

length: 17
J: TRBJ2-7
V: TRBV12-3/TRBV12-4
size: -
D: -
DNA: TGTGCCAGCAGTTTAGGTGCTCGGGGCACGAAAACCTACGAGCAGTACTTC
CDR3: CASSLGARGTKTYEQYF

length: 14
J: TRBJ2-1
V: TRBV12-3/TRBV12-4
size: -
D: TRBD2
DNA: TGTGCCAGCAGCATGGCTAGCGGCAACAATGAGCAGTTCTTC
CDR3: CASSMASGNNEQFF

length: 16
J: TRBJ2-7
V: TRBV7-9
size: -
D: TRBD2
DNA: TGTGCCAGCAGTTTAGCCCCGGGAGGCTCCCTCTACGAGCAGTACTTC
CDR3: CASSLAPGGSLYEQYF

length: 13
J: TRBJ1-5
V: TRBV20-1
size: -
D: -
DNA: TGCAGTGCTAGTCCAGGGTGGAATCAGCCCCAGCATTTT
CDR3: CSASPGWNQPQHF

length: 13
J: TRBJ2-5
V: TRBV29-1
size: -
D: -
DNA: TGCAGCGTTGATAGGGCGCTAGAAGAGACCCAGTACTTC
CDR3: CSVDRALEETQYF

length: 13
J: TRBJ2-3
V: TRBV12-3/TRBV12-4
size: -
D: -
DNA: TGTGCCAGCTTCGTGGACAGCACAGATACGCAGTATTTT
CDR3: CASFVDSTDTQYF

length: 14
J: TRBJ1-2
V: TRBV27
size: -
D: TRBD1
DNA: TGTGCCAGCAGCCGAACAGGGGCAGCGGGGGGCTACACCTTC
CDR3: CASSRTGAAGGYTF

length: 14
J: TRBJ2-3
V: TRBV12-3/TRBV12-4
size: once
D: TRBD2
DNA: TGTGCCAGCAGTCCTAGCGGAGAGGGAGATACGCAGTATTTT
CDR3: CASSPSGEGDTQYF

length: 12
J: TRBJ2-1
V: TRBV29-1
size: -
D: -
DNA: TGCAGCGCCGTCCCAGGGCCCCATGAGCAGTTCTTC
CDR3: CSAVPGPHEQFF

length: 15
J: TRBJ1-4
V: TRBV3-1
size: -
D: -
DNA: TGTGCCAGCAGCCAAGCCGGTAGCGCCAATGAAAAACTGTTTTTT
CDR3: CASSQAGSANEKLFF

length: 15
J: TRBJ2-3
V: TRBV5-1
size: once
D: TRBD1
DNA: TGCGCCAGCAGCTTGGGGACAGGGGGCATAGATACGCAGTATTTT
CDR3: CASSLGTGGIDTQYF

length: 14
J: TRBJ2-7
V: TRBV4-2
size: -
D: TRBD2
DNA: TGTGCCAGCAGCCGCGGGGCGGGAGAAAACGAGCAGTACTTC
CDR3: CASSRGAGENEQYF